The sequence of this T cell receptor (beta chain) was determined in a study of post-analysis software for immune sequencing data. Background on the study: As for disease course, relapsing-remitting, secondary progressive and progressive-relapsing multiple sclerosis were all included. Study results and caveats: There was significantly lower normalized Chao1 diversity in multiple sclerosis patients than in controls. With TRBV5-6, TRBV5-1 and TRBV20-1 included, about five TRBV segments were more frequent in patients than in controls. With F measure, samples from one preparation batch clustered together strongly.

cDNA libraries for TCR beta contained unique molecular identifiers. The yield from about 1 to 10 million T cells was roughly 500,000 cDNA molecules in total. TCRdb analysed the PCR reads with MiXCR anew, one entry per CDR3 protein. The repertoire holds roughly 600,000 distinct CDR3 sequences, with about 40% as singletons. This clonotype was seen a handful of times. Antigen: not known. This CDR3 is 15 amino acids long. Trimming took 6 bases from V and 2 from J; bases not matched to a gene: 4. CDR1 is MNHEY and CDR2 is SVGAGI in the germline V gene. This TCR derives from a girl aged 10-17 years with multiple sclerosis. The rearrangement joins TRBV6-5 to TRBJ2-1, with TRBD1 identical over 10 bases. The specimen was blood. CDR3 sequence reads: CASRIGQGAYNEQFF. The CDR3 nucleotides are TGTGCCAGCAGGATTGGACAGGGGGCCTACAATGAGCAGTTCTTC.